These 8 T cell receptor beta chains came from one sample sequenced in a study of blood T cell repertoires in COVID-19 (dated by TCRdb to about 2020). The library relied on the immunoSEQ multiplex PCR assay. TCRdb took over this immuneACCESS table, retaining in-frame rearrangements with V and J assigned. Such tables are incomplete; in checked studies, under half of the missing clones stem from an unresolved V gene, and the remainder is unexplained. In all, the sample holds 90,000 to 130,000 clones, and approximately 80% of those were seen once. The ten largest clones take up 4% to 4.5% of the sample. The source material was peripheral blood. These receptors came from a woman between 65 and 79 years old with acute or convalescent COVID-19.

The chain uses TRBV6-6 and TRBJ2-1; TRBD2 is a possible D gene (6 bases). CDR1 MNHNY and CDR2 SVGAGI come from the germline V gene (reference sequence). V shed 2 bases and J shed 1 base, with 9 bases lying between them. The CDR3 is 15 residues long. The CDR3, as DNA: TGTGCCAGCAGTTACCGGGCGGGGTCCTACAATGAGCAGTTCTTC. Amino acid sequence: CASSYRAGSYNEQFF.

Only a few counts were recorded for this clone. The V and J genes are TRBV6-5 and TRBJ2-5, with D possibly matching TRBD1 (7 bases). The germline V gene encodes CDR1 MNHEY and CDR2 SVGAGI. This CDR3 spans 14 amino acids. Trimming left V 7 bases short and J 6 bases short, with 18 bases between. In DNA form, the CDR3 reads TGTGCCAGCACGCCAAACAGGGGAGGAAAGACCCAGTACTTC. This encodes CASTPNRGGKTQYF.

This clone was observed a handful of times. This rearrangement joins TRBV11-2 to TRBJ2-5; 9 bases are a match to TRBD2. Germline CDR1 and CDR2: SGHAT and FQNNGV. CDR3 length equals 15 residues. Losses at the gene ends were 4 bases for V and 4 bases for J; bases not matched to a gene: 7. The CDR3 spells CASSSPAGGLETQYF. The DNA for the CDR3 is TGTGCCAGCAGCTCCCCCGCGGGAGGGCTAGAGACCCAGTACTTC.

The gene calls are TRBV3-1 (or the pseudogene TRBV3-2) and TRBJ2-2, with TRBD2 matching 14 bases. J gave up 3 bases and V 3 bases, and 6 bases lay outside the gene matches. Germline V gives CDR1 LGHDT, CDR2 YNNKEL (reference sequence). The CDR3 is made up of 18 amino acids. CDR3 DNA sequence: TGTGCCAGCAGCCAGACTAGCGGGAGGGCCTTGTACACCGGGGAGCTGTTTTTT. Protein sequence: CASSQTSGRALYTGELFF.

The CDR3 loop is CASSPGGENSNQPQHF. The CDR3 nucleotides read TGTGCCAGCAGCCCCGGAGGAGAAAATAGCAATCAGCCCCAGCATTTT. This chain connects TRBV28 to TRBJ1-5; D gene uncertain. This CDR3 spans 16 amino acids. Germline-derived CDR1 and CDR2 are MDHEN and SYDVKM. Trimming took off 6 bases at V and 0 bases at J, with 15 bases between the two ends.

This rearrangement joins TRBV7-8 to TRBJ2-5; D possibly corresponds to TRBD2 (6 bases). CDR1 is SGHVS, CDR2 FQNEAQ, per germline. CDR3 length equals 15 residues. Trimming removed 0 bases from V and 7 bases from J, with 15 bases in between. The DNA for the CDR3 is TGTGCCAGCAGCTTAGCATTCCTAGCGCTCAGGACCCAGTACTTC. Translated: CASSLAFLALRTQYF.

The chain employs TRBV7-8 and TRBJ2-1; TRBD2 matches at 16 bases. Germline V gene data show CDR1 as SGHVS and CDR2 as FQNEAQ. V shed 6 bases and J 4 bases; nucleotides not matched to a gene: 9. This CDR3 has 18 amino acids. The CDR3 coding sequence is TGTGCCAGCAGACTTGGGACTAGCGGGGGGGCTGGGTACAATGAGCAGTTCTTC. As protein: CASRLGTSGGAGYNEQFF.

This clone was seen more than once but under ten times. The V gene is TRBV19, the J gene TRBJ1-2; D might be TRBD1 (5 bases). V was shortened by 5 bases and J by 3 bases, with 16 bases between the two germline ends. Germline V gene sequence: CDR1 LNHDA, CDR2 SQIVND (reference sequence). This CDR3 has 15 amino acids. CDR3 DNA: TGTGCCAGTAGTCCTCTTGCAGGGTACGACTATGGCTACACCTTC. Translating it yields CASSPLAGYDYGYTF.